This is a list of T cell receptor beta chains from one sample in a study of CD8+ T cells in alopecia areata. Some clones are missing from TCRdb's copy, which holds only in-frame ones; the method was immunoSEQ multiplex PCR. The profile shows about 160,000 clones, 65% of them singletons. The sequences come from CD4+ T cells sorted from blood, collected at week 4, from a patient treated with tofacitinib. The receptors stem from a human donor with alopecia areata. Both conserved end residues are trimmed from each CDR3. Fields, in order: V gene, D gene, CDR3 protein. D genes are given only for firm matches.

V: TRBV30; D: -; CDR3: AWRRRGGLSYGYT
V: TRBV9; D: -; CDR3: ASSVDSGVEAF
V: TRBV29-1; D: -; CDR3: SVDLGHSGNTIY
V: TRBV29-1; D: -; CDR3: SVEAQRTGELF
V: TRBV2; D: TRBD2; CDR3: ASSEERGSYEQY
V: TRBV5-1; D: -; CDR3: ASSEQEETQY
V: TRBV30; D: -; CDR3: ACLGRGPSYEQY
V: TRBV7-9; D: -; CDR3: ASSFWAGRATDTQY
V: TRBV6-5; D: -; CDR3: ASRTGDSPLH
V: TRBV4-2; D: -; CDR3: ASSQGVRGDVTDTQY
V: TRBV18; D: -; CDR3: ASSPKQGTNEQY
V: TRBV7-9; D: -; CDR3: ASSLGTASNYGYT
V: TRBV5-6; D: TRBD2; CDR3: ASSLGGTTNNEQF
V: TRBV30; D: -; CDR3: AWSVLNQPQH
V: TRBV2; D: -; CDR3: ASSRDRYEQY
V: TRBV11-2; D: -; CDR3: ASSSASRVPEAF
V: TRBV6-5; D: -; CDR3: ASSYLGLDHGYT
V: TRBV5-1; D: -; CDR3: ASSSDGYLNSPLH
V: TRBV30; D: TRBD1; CDR3: AWSSTTGVYSPLH
V: TRBV10-2; D: -; CDR3: ASRWTTTDTQY
V: TRBV30; D: -; CDR3: AWSDGLNQPQH
V: TRBV5-1; D: TRBD1; CDR3: ASHTGAVTGELF
V: TRBV15; D: TRBD1; CDR3: ATRDRGTFRMNTEAF
V: TRBV29-1; D: -; CDR3: SVRRRIQETQY
V: TRBV29-1; D: -; CDR3: SVGGVNQPQH
V: TRBV6-4; D: -; CDR3: ASSDGRGQPQH
V: TRBV9; D: TRBD2; CDR3: ASSVTSGANNEQF
V: TRBV29-1; D: -; CDR3: SVVRGGETQY
V: TRBV29-1; D: -; CDR3: SVGQPQETQY
V: TRBV11-3; D: -; CDR3: ASSLVGATGELF
V: TRBV30; D: TRBD2; CDR3: AWRAMGLSGYEQF
V: TRBV9; D: -; CDR3: ASSPWGRVETQY
V: TRBV7-8; D: -; CDR3: ASSLSMGGGGFNEQF
V: TRBV5-1; D: -; CDR3: ASSPDLDSGGYT